The clone carrying this T cell receptor beta chain occurred many times. The record originates from a study of T cells after yellow fever vaccination. A universal primer site and UMIs were added as TCR cDNA was made by 5'RACE template switching. TCRdb ran MiXCR on the 5' RACE reads and lists one entry per CDR3 protein. The table records roughly 170,000 distinct CDR3 sequences, approximately 6.2% of them present only once. Material: CD4+ T cells sorted from PBMCs, obtained on the day of the first yellow fever vaccination. This receptor was taken from a man younger than 35 who received the YFV17D yellow fever vaccine.

CDR3 residues: CSVDGRNEQFF. The CDR3, as DNA: TGCAGCGTAGATGGACGGAACGAGCAGTTCTTC. The chain uses TRBV29-1 and TRBJ2-1; D unresolved. The CDR3 has 11 residues. V lost 6 bases and J lost 10, with 13 bases in between. CDR1 and CDR2 from the germline V gene are SQVTM and ANQGSEA.